These 13 T cell receptor beta chains originate from one sample sequenced in a study of shared clonotypes between healthy human individuals. Clones were sequenced by immunoSEQ multiplex PCR, and TCRdb holds only the in-frame ones, with some missing. The sample includes fewer than 3 million clones, under 95% seen only once; the top ten take approximately 0.4%. Sequenced material: naive CD4+ T cells from PBMCs. The subset was: CD45RA+ positively selected. The receptor source for this set is a man younger than 35 in good health. Some clones in this sample may be carry-over from other donors' samples.

V and J are TRBV6-5 and TRBJ2-7; D is undetermined. Trimming cost V 7 bases and J 0 bases, with 10 bases left between them. The germline V gene encodes CDR1 MNHEY and CDR2 SVGAGI. The length of the CDR3 is 13 residues. Here the CDR3 reads CASMRIGSYEQYF. CDR3 nucleotides: TGTGCCAGCATGCGCATCGGCTCCTACGAGCAGTACTTC.

In its sample, this clone was seen a few times. This specimen includes other DNA sequences encoding the same CDR3. This chain connects TRBV14 to TRBJ1-1; D not certain. CDR3 length equals 13 residues. V was trimmed by 2 bases and J by 1 base, leaving 5 bases between them. Germline V gives CDR1 SGHDN, CDR2 FVKESK. CDR3 bases: TGTGCCAGCAGCCAAAGAGGGAACACTGAAGCTTTCTTT. As protein: CASSQRGNTEAFF.

The chain joins TRBV19 to TRBJ2-7, with D possibly called TRBD1 or TRBD2 (5 bases each). Looked up from germline, CDR1 is LNHDA and CDR2 is SQIVND (reference sequence). V gave up 6 bases and J gave up 3 bases, with 18 bases separating them. The CDR3 covers 15 residues. In DNA, the CDR3 is TGTGCCAGTAGAAGGGACGGGACGGTTGTCTACGAGCAGTACTTC. Protein: CASRRDGTVVYEQYF.

V usage is TRBV6-5 and J usage is TRBJ2-1; unclear D gene. This CDR3 region has 14 residues. Germline values: CDR1 MNHEY, CDR2 SVGAGI. V lost 0 bases and J 7 bases, leaving 10 bases between the germline ends. Here the CDR3 DNA reads TGTGCCAGCAGTTACTCTATGTGGCAAAATGAGCAGTTCTTC. As protein: CASSYSMWQNEQFF.

This chain links TRBV19 with TRBJ2-5; 7 bases are a match to TRBD1. Looked up from germline, CDR1 is LNHDA and CDR2 is SQIVND (reference sequence). The J segment lost 1 base and the V segment lost 1 base, leaving 6 bases of the junction unmatched. The CDR3 sequence is 16 residues long. In nucleotides, the CDR3 is TGTGCCAGTAGTATAGGAAACAGGGGTACCCAAGAGACCCAGTACTTC. Translation: CASSIGNRGTQETQYF. The full variable domain, its missing parts supplied by reference TRBV19 and TRBJ2-5, is DGGITQSPKYLFRKEGQNVTLSCEQNLNHDAMYWYRQDPGQGLRLIYYSQIVNDFQKGDIAEGYSVSREKKESFPLTVTSAQKNPTAFYLCASSIGNRGTQETQYFGPGTRLLVL.

This chain links TRBV2 with TRBJ2-1, with D perhaps matching TRBD2 (6 bases). Looked up from germline, CDR1 is SNHLY and CDR2 is FYNNEI. The V end lost 6 bases, the J end lost 3 bases, and 15 bases lay between the germline ends. The CDR3 has 15 residues. The CDR3 DNA reads TGTGCCAGCAGGGAGGGAAGGGGTAGCTACAATGAGCAGTTCTTC. Protein sequence: CASREGRGSYNEQFF.

This chain connects TRBV10-3 to TRBJ2-7, with D possibly being TRBD2 (5 bases). Germline loops: CDR1 ENHRY, CDR2 SYGVKD. The CDR3 is made up of 14 amino acids. Between the trimmed V and J ends, which lost 3 bases and 2 bases, there was a span of 11 bases. CDR3 protein: CAISDGVAAYEQYF. CDR3 DNA: TGTGCCATCAGTGACGGGGTAGCAGCCTACGAGCAGTACTTC.

This chain uses TRBV6-5 with TRBJ2-1; D remains ambiguous. The CDR3 is made up of 16 amino acids. The V end lost 0 bases, the J end lost 2 bases, and 11 bases lay between the germline ends. Germline V CDR1 and CDR2: MNHEY, SVGAGI. Written as DNA, the CDR3 is TGTGCCAGCAGTTACTCCGCAGCGTTGACCTACAATGAGCAGTTCTTC. Amino acid sequence: CASSYSAALTYNEQFF.

The gene calls are TRBV28 and TRBJ1-5; TRBD1 aligns across 7 bases. The CDR3 loop spans 16 amino acids. The J segment lost 2 bases and the V segment lost 5 bases, leaving 9 bases of the junction unmatched. Germline values: CDR1 MDHEN, CDR2 SYDVKM. CDR3 protein: CASSTERQGGNQPQHF. DNA for the CDR3: TGTGCCAGCAGTACCGAGAGACAGGGTGGCAATCAGCCCCAGCATTTT.

This clone was seen just once. The V and J genes are TRBV6-1 and TRBJ2-3; TRBD2 aligns across 7 bases. Unmatched junction bases numbered 15, after V lost 3 bases and J lost 6 bases. There are 17 residues in the CDR3. The V gene's germline CDR1 is MNHNS and CDR2 SASEGT. CDR3 sequence reads: CASSESGDESGKDTQYF. In DNA form, the CDR3 reads TGTGCCAGCAGTGAGTCCGGGGATGAGAGCGGGAAGGATACGCAGTATTTT.

The J gene is TRBJ2-5, the V gene TRBV5-1; 7 bases match TRBD1. V gave up 0 bases and J gave up 4 bases; unmatched junction bases: 3. CDR3 size: 14 residues. Germline V gene sequence: CDR1 SGHRS, CDR2 YFSETQ. The CDR3 region is CASSLVRGPETQYF. Written as DNA, the CDR3 is TGCGCCAGCAGCTTGGTTAGGGGGCCAGAGACCCAGTACTTC.

The chain combines TRBV5-1 with TRBJ2-5; 7 bases match TRBD2. This CDR3 has 15 amino acids. Trimming at V came to 3 bases and at J to 1 base, leaving 6 bases not matched to a gene. In germline, CDR1 is SGHRS, CDR2 YFSETQ. The CDR3 nucleotides read TGCGCCAGCAGCTCGACCGGGACTACCCAAGAGACCCAGTACTTC. It is translated as CASSSTGTTQETQYF. The complete variable domain, with remaining parts taken from reference TRBV5-1 and TRBJ2-5, reads KAGVTQTPRYLIKTRGQQVTLSCSPISGHRSVSWYQQTPGQGLQFLFEYFSETQRNKGNFPGRFSGRQFSNSRSEMNVSTLELGDSALYLCASSSTGTTQETQYFGPGTRLLVL.

This clone has just a few counts. This chain connects TRBV9 to TRBJ1-1; the match to TRBD1 covers 8 bases. V shed 2 bases and J 6 bases; nucleotides not matched to a gene: 9. CDR3 length: 15 residues. Germline V gene sequence: CDR1 SGDLS, CDR2 YYNGEE. This chain's CDR3 is CASSVTGDELAEAFF. The CDR3 DNA follows: TGTGCCAGCAGCGTGACAGGGGATGAATTGGCTGAAGCTTTCTTT.